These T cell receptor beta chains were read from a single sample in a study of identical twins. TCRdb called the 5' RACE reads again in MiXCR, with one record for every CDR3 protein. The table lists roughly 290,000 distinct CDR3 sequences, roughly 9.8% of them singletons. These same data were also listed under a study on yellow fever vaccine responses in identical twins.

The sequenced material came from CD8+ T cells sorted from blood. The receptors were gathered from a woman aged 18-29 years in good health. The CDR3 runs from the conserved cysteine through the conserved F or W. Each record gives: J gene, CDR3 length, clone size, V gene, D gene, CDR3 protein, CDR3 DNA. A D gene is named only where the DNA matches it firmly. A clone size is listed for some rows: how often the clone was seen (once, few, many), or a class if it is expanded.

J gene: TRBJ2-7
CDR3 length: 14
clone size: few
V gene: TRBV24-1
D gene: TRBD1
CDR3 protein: CATQGQYTSYEQYF
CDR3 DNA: TGTGCCACCCAGGGACAGTATACCTCCTACGAGCAGTACTTC

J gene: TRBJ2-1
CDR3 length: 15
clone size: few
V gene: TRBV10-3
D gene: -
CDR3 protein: CAISESEGRYNEQFF
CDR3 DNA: TGTGCCATCAGTGAGTCGGAGGGGCGGTACAATGAGCAGTTCTTC

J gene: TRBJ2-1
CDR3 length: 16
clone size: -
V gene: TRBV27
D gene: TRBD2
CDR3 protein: CASSSLAGAPRNEQFF
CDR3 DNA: TGTGCCAGCAGTTCTCTAGCGGGAGCCCCCCGCAATGAGCAGTTCTTC

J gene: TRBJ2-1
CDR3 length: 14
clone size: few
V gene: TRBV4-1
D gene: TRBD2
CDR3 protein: CASSQGPSGNEQFF
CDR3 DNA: TGCGCCAGCAGCCAAGGGCCTAGCGGTAATGAGCAGTTCTTC

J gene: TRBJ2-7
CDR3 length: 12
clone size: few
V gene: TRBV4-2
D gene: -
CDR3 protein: CASSPRGVEQYF
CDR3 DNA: TGTGCCAGCAGCCCGAGGGGGGTCGAGCAGTACTTC

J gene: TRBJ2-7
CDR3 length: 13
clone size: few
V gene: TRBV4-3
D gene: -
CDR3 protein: CASSQDTAYEQYF
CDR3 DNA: TGCGCCAGCAGCCAAGATACAGCCTACGAGCAGTACTTC

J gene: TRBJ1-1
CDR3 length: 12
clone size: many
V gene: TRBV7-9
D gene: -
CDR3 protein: CASSLSYTEAFF
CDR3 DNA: TGTGCCAGCAGCTTATCGTACACTGAAGCTTTCTTT

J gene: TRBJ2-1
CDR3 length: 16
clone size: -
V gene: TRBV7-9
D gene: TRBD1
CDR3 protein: CASSLRATGAYNEQFF
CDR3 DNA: TGTGCCAGCAGCTTACGGGCCACAGGGGCGTACAATGAGCAGTTCTTC

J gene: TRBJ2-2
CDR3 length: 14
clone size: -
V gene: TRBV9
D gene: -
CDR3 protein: CASSVAANPGELFF
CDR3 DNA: TGTGCCAGCAGCGTAGCAGCTAACCCCGGGGAGCTGTTTTTT

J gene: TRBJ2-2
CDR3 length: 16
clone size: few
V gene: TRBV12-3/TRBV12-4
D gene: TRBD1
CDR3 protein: CASIMTGTGFTGELFF
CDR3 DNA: TGTGCCAGCATTATGACCGGGACAGGCTTTACCGGGGAGCTGTTTTTT

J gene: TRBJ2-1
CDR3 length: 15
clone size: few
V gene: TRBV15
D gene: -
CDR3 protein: CATSGRETSYNEQFF
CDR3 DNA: TGTGCCACCAGCGGACGGGAGACGTCCTACAATGAGCAGTTCTTC

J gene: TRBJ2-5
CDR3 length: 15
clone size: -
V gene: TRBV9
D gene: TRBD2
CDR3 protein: CASSQGLAGQETQYF
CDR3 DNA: TGTGCCAGCAGCCAGGGACTAGCGGGGCAAGAGACCCAGTACTTC

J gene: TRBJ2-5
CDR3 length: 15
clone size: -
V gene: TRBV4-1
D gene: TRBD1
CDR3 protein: CASSQGTGGKEAQYF
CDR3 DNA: TGCGCCAGCAGCCAAGGGACAGGGGGGAAAGAGGCCCAGTACTTC

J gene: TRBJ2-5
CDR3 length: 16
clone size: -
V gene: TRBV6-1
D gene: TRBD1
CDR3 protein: CASSPRQGTIQETQYF
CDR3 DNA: TGTGCCAGCAGTCCACGACAGGGGACAATTCAAGAGACCCAGTACTTC

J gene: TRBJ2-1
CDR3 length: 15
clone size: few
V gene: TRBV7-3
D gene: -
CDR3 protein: CASSLTGGYYNEQFF
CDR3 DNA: TGTGCCAGCAGCTTAACCGGGGGTTACTACAATGAGCAGTTCTTC

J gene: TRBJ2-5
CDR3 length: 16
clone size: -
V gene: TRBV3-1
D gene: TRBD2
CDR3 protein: CASSQSSGLRWETQYF
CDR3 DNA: TGTGCCAGCAGCCAATCCTCGGGACTACGGTGGGAGACCCAGTACTTC

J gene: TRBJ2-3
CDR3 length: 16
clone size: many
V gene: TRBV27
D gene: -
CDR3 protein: CASSPEGPGSADTQYF
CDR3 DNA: TGTGCCAGCAGCCCCGAAGGGCCAGGATCGGCAGATACGCAGTATTTT

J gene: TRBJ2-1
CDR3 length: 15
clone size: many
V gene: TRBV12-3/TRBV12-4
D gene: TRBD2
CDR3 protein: CASSRAGGLYNEQFF
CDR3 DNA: TGTGCCAGCTCGAGGGCGGGAGGGCTCTACAATGAGCAGTTCTTC

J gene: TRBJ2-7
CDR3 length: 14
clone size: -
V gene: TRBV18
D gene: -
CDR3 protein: CASSPPDSSYEQYF
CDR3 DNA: TGTGCCAGCTCACCACCGGATAGCTCCTACGAGCAGTACTTC

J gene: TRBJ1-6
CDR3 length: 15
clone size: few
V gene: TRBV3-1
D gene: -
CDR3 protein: CASSQAATPGSPLHF
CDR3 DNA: TGTGCCAGCAGCCAAGCGGCGACCCCCGGTTCACCCCTCCACTTT

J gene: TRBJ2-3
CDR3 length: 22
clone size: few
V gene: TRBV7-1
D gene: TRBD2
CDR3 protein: CASSSGWSPSGSLGDYTDTQYF
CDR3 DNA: TGTGCCAGCAGCTCCGGGTGGAGTCCTAGCGGGAGTTTAGGGGATTACACAGATACGCAGTATTTT

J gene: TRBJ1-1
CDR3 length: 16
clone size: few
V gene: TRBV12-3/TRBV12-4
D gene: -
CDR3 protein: CASSSWTVQTNTEAFF
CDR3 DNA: TGTGCCAGCAGTTCCTGGACGGTACAGACGAACACTGAAGCTTTCTTT

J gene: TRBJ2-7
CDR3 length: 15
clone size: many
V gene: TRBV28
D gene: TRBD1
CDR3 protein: CASSPTDRGSDEQYF
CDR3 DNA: TGTGCCAGCAGTCCCACGGACAGGGGGTCCGACGAGCAGTACTTC

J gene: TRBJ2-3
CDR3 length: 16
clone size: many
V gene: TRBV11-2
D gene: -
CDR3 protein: CASSLLATTTTDTQYF
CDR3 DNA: TGTGCCAGCAGCTTATTGGCGACAACTACCACAGATACGCAGTATTTT

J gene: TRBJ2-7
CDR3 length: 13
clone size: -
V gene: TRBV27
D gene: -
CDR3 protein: CASSLSAFDEQYF
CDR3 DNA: TGTGCCAGCAGTTTGTCGGCGTTTGACGAGCAGTACTTC

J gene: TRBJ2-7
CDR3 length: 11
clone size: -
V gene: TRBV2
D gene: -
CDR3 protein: CASRKDYEQYF
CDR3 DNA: TGTGCCAGCAGGAAGGACTACGAGCAGTACTTC

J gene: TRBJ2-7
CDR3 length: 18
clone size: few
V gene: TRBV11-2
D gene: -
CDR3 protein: CASSYTVGTQLSSYEQYF
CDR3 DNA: TGTGCCAGCAGCTATACCGTTGGGACACAACTGTCCTCCTACGAGCAGTACTTC

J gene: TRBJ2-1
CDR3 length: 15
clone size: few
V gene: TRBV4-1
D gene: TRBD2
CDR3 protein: CASSPERGGSNEQFF
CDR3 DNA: TGCGCCAGCAGCCCTGAGCGGGGGGGCAGCAATGAGCAGTTCTTC

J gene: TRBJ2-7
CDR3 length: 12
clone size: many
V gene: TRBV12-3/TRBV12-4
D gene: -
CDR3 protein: CASSLDTYEQYF
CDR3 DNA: TGTGCCAGCAGTTTGGACACCTACGAGCAGTACTTC

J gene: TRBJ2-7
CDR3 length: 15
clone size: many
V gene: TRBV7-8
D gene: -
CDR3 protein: CASSLRAGVLYEQYF
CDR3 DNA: TGTGCCAGCAGCTTAAGGGCAGGGGTTCTCTACGAGCAGTACTTC

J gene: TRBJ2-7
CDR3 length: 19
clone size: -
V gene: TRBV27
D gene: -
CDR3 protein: CASRLGGSSVYPFFYEQYF
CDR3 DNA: TGTGCCAGCAGACTAGGGGGATCTAGCGTGTACCCCTTTTTCTACGAGCAGTACTTC

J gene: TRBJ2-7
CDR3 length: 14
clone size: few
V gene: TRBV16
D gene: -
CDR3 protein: CASSQSHSLYEQYF
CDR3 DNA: TGTGCCAGCAGCCAATCTCACAGCCTCTACGAGCAGTACTTC

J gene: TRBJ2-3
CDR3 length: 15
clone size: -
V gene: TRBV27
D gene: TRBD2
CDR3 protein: CASSSFQGGTDTQYF
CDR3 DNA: TGTGCCAGCAGTTCTTTCCAGGGAGGGACAGATACGCAGTATTTT

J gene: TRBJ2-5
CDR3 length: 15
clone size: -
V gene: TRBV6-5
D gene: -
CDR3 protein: CASSYSILGEETQYF
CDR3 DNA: TGTGCCAGCAGTTACTCGATTCTGGGTGAAGAGACCCAGTACTTC

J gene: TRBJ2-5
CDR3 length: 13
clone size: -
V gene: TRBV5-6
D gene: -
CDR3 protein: CASSLRNEETQYF
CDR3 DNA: TGTGCCAGCAGCTTAAGGAATGAAGAGACCCAGTACTTC

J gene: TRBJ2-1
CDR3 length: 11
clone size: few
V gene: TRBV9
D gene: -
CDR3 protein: CASSGRRGQFF
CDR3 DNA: TGTGCCAGCAGCGGGCGGCGTGGGCAGTTCTTC

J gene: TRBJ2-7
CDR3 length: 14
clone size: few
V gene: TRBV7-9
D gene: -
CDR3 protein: CASSPLLETYEQYF
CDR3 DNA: TGTGCCAGCAGCCCGCTACTAGAAACCTACGAGCAGTACTTC

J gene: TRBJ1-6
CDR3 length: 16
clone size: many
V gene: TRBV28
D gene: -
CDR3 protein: CASSPRLDSYNSPLHF
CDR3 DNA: TGTGCCAGCAGTCCTCGCCTGGACAGCTATAATTCACCCCTCCACTTT

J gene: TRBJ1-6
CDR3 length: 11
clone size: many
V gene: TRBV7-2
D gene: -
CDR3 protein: CASSFSGLLHF
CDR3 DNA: TGTGCCAGCAGCTTCTCGGGACTCCTCCACTTT

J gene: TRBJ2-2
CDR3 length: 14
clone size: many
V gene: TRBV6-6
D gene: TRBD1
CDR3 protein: CASRQGADPGELFF
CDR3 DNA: TGTGCCAGCAGACAGGGGGCAGACCCCGGGGAGCTGTTTTTT

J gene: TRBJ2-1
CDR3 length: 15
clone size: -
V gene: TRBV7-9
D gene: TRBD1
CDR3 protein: CASSFPGQGDSEQFF
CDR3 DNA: TGTGCCAGCAGCTTTCCTGGACAGGGGGACAGTGAGCAGTTCTTC

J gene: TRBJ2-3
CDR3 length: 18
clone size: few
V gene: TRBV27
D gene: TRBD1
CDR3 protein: CASSLSILGTEFTDTQYF
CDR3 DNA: TGTGCCAGCAGTTTATCGATCCTTGGGACAGAGTTCACAGATACGCAGTATTTT

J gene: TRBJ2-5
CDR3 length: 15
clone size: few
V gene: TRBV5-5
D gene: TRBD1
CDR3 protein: CASSDGQVLFETQYF
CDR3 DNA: TGTGCCAGCAGCGACGGACAGGTTTTATTTGAGACCCAGTACTTC

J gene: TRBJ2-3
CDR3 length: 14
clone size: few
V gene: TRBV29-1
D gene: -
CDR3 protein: CSGSHRDLTDTQYF
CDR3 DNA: TGCAGCGGCAGCCACCGGGACCTCACAGATACGCAGTATTTT

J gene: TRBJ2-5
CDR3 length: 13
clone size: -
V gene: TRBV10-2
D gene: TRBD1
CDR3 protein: CAGQGANGETQYF
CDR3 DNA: TGCGCCGGACAGGGGGCTAACGGGGAGACCCAGTACTTC

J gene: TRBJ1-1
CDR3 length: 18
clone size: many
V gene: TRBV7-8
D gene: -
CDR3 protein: CASSDRDQPTGPNTEAFF
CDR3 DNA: TGTGCCAGCAGCGATCGGGACCAACCAACGGGCCCGAACACTGAAGCTTTCTTT

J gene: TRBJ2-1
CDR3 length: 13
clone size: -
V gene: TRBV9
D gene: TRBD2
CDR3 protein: CASTPGGGNEQFF
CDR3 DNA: TGTGCCAGCACACCGGGAGGCGGTAATGAGCAGTTCTTC

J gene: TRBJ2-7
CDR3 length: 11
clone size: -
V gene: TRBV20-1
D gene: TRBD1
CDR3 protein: CSAPQGVEQYF
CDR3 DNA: TGCAGTGCGCCGCAGGGGGTCGAGCAGTACTTC

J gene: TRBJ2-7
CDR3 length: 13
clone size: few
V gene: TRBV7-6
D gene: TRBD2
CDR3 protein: CASSYASGREQYF
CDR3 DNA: TGTGCCAGCAGCTACGCTAGCGGTCGCGAGCAGTACTTC

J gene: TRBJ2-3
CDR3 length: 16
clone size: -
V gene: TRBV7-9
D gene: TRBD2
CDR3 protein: CASSPGTSGSPDTQYF
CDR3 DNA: TGTGCCAGCAGCCCGGGGACTAGCGGGAGCCCAGATACGCAGTATTTT